Below are 19 T cell receptor beta chains sequenced from a single sample in a study of shared clonotypes between healthy human individuals. The table came from immunoSEQ multiplex PCR; TCRdb's copy has only in-frame clones and leaves some out. The data hold about 590,000 clones, with nearly 97% observed a single time. Positively selected for CCR7, the CD45RO-negative cells used as naive CD8 cells excluded terminally differentiated effector memory CD45RA+ cells. The sequenced sample consisted of naive CD8+ T cells sorted from blood. The receptors here all came from a woman in her 30s in good health.

The chain couples TRBV5-1 to TRBJ2-1; possible D gene TRBD2, 6 bases. V was trimmed by 1 base and J by 6 bases, leaving 8 bases between them. Germline CDR1 reads SGHRS; CDR2 reads YFSETQ. This CDR3 region has 13 residues. The CDR3 nucleotides read TGCGCCAGCAGCTTGACTAGCACCAATGAGCAGTTCTTC. Translation gives CASSLTSTNEQFF. Using reference TRBV5-1 and TRBJ2-1 for the parts outside the CDR3, the full variable domain is KAGVTQTPRYLIKTRGQQVTLSCSPISGHRSVSWYQQTPGQGLQFLFEYFSETQRNKGNFPGRFSGRQFSNSRSEMNVSTLELGDSALYLCASSLTSTNEQFFGPGTRLTVL.

The chain combines TRBV12-2 with TRBJ2-7; whether TRBD1, the table's D call, matches the DNA was not checked. TRBV12-2 is termed a pseudogene. CDR3 size: 15 residues. This CDR3 is CAHRHRGNPSYEQYF. CDR3 nucleotides: TGTGCACATCGCCACAGGGGTAACCCTTCCTACGAGCAGTACTTC.

The CDR3 loop is CASSEGQGVPYEQYF. CDR3 DNA: TGTGCCAGCAGTGAAGGACAGGGTGTCCCCTACGAGCAGTACTTC. The chain joins TRBV6-1 to TRBJ2-7; 7 positions match TRBD1. The trim removed 1 base at V and 2 bases at J, leaving 5 bases unmatched. There are 15 residues in the CDR3. In germline, CDR1 is MNHNS, CDR2 SASEGT.

The chain is built from TRBV19 and TRBJ2-3, with D maybe TRBD2 (5 bases). Germline CDR1 LNHDA, CDR2 SQIVND (reference sequence). Trimming stripped 4 bases from V and 7 bases from J, with 15 bases between. The CDR3 spans 14 residues. The chain's CDR3 is CASSNIPGSNTQYF. Written as DNA, the CDR3 is TGTGCCAGTAGTAACATCCCGGGAAGTAATACGCAGTATTTT.

The chain carries TRBV28 and TRBJ1-5; the D is unclear. Germline assignment: CDR1 MDHEN and CDR2 SYDVKM. CDR3 length: 12 residues. V lost 4 bases and J 3 bases, leaving 4 bases between the germline ends. The CDR3 loop reads CASSYSNQPQHF. The CDR3 DNA is TGTGCCAGCAGTTACTCCAATCAGCCCCAGCATTTT.

This clone showed up just once. V and J are TRBV11-2 and TRBJ1-1, with 7 bases matching TRBD1. The germline CDR1 and CDR2 sequences are SGHAT and FQNNGV. There are 13 residues in the CDR3. V gave up 2 bases and J gave up 5 bases; unmatched junction bases: 2. The CDR3 here is CASSLNRGTEAFF. Written as DNA, the CDR3 is TGTGCCAGCAGCTTAAACAGGGGAACTGAAGCTTTCTTT.

This chain joins TRBV27 and TRBJ1-4; D call uncertain. Trimming pared 3 bases from V and 4 bases from J, leaving 12 bases between. The CDR3 consists of 15 residues. Germline CDR1 MNHEY, CDR2 SMNVEV (reference sequence). The CDR3 is CASSFNSLINEKLFF. CDR3 nucleotides: TGTGCCAGCAGTTTTAACAGTCTAATTAATGAAAAACTGTTTTTT. The full variable domain, completed using reference TRBV27 and TRBJ1-4, is EAQVTQNPRYLITVTGKKLTVTCSQNMNHEYMSWYRQDPGLGLRQIYYSMNVEVTDKGDVPEGYKVSRKEKRNFPLILESPSPNQTSLYFCASSFNSLINEKLFFGSGTQLSVL.

The J gene is TRBJ2-1, the V gene TRBV27; no definite D call. The CDR3 has 15 amino acids. Germline CDR1 reads MNHEY; CDR2 reads SMNVEV (reference sequence). V lost 4 bases and J 0 bases, leaving 10 bases between the germline ends. CDR3 residues: CASSYGPSSYNEQFF. The CDR3, as DNA: TGTGCCAGCAGTTATGGACCAAGCTCCTACAATGAGCAGTTCTTC.

The chain couples TRBV7-9 to TRBJ2-7, with D possibly matching TRBD2 (5 bases). CDR1 is SEHNR and CDR2 is FQNEAQ in the germline V gene (reference sequence). This CDR3 contains 15 residues. V was pared by 3 bases and J by 2 bases, with 14 bases between. CDR3 residues: CASSFKRSETYEQYF. The CDR3 DNA follows: TGTGCCAGCAGCTTTAAGCGGAGCGAGACCTACGAGCAGTACTTC.

This chain uses TRBV6-6 with TRBJ1-1; D perhaps matches TRBD1 (6 bases). The CDR3 spans 13 residues. Germline V gives CDR1 MNHNY, CDR2 SVGAGI (reference sequence). V was trimmed by 9 bases and J by 1 base, leaving 12 bases between them. CDR3 coding DNA: TGTGCCAGTTACGACAGGTGGAACACTGAAGCTTTCTTT. It is translated as CASYDRWNTEAFF.

The chain is built from TRBV5-4 and TRBJ2-5; the D is unclear. This CDR3 spans 13 amino acids. Germline CDR1 SGHNT, CDR2 YYREEE (reference sequence). V gave up 0 bases and J gave up 5 bases, with 8 bases separating them. DNA for the CDR3: TGTGCCAGCAGCTTGGAGGCGGTGGAGACCCAGTACTTC. It specifies CASSLEAVETQYF.

The chain combines TRBV11-2 with TRBJ2-7; 12 nucleotides line up with TRBD2. Trimming cost V 2 bases and J 1 base; bases outside gene matches: 6. The CDR3 is 17 amino acids. Per the germline V gene, CDR1 is SGHAT and CDR2 is FQNNGV. The CDR3 nucleotides are TGTGCCAGCAGCTTACTAGCGGGAGGGCAGGGATCCTACGAGCAGTACTTC. Its translation: CASSLLAGGQGSYEQYF.

This clone appeared a single time. The chain carries TRBV27 and TRBJ2-1, with 10 bases aligning to TRBD2. The ends lost 2 bases at V and 3 bases at J; junction bases unmatched: 10. The germline CDR1 and CDR2 sequences are MNHEY and SMNVEV (reference sequence). The CDR3 spans 18 residues. The CDR3 sequence is CASSLGFSTSGFYNEQFF. The CDR3 DNA reads TGTGCCAGCAGTTTAGGTTTTTCGACTAGCGGGTTCTACAATGAGCAGTTCTTC.

This chain connects TRBV29-1 to TRBJ2-5, with TRBD1 identical over 7 bases. Looked up from germline, CDR1 is SQVTM and CDR2 is ANQGSEA. V trimming: 5 bases; J trimming: 5 bases; junction bases outside the gene matches: 11. CDR3 length equals 14 residues. For the CDR3, the DNA is TGCAGCGTTCACAGGGGAATGAAGGGGGAGACCCAGTACTTC. It specifies CSVHRGMKGETQYF.

Worth noting for this clone: Other nucleotide sequences in the sample specify the same CDR3. The CDR3 spells CASSLSGQETQYF. The CDR3, as DNA: TGTGCCAGCAGTTTATCGGGCCAAGAGACCCAGTACTTC. This rearrangement joins TRBV27 to TRBJ2-5; no reliable D call. Between the trimmed V and J ends, which lost 0 bases and 1 base, there was a span of 3 bases. The CDR3 length is 13 residues. In germline, CDR1 is MNHEY, CDR2 SMNVEV (reference sequence).

The V call is TRBV5-6, the J call TRBJ1-2, with 7 bases aligning to TRBD1. This CDR3 region has 16 residues. Germline lookup yields CDR1 SGHDT and CDR2 YYEEEE. Losses at the gene ends were 0 bases for V and 2 bases for J; bases not matched to a gene: 7. In DNA, the CDR3 is TGTGCCAGCAGCTTGGGCTTGGCAGGGGGGAACTATGGCTACACCTTC. Protein sequence: CASSLGLAGGNYGYTF.

This rearrangement joins TRBV27 to TRBJ2-1; TRBD2 aligns across 9 bases. V lost 0 bases and J lost 3; bases outside the gene matches: 3. Germline values: CDR1 MNHEY, CDR2 SMNVEV (reference sequence). This CDR3 is built from 16 residues. CDR3 residues: CASSLSSGRIYNEQFF. CDR3 sequence (DNA): TGTGCCAGCAGTTTATCTAGCGGGAGAATCTACAATGAGCAGTTCTTC.

V usage is TRBV2 and J usage is TRBJ2-3; D remains ambiguous. In germline, CDR1 is SNHLY, CDR2 FYNNEI. Trimming cost V 4 bases and J 4 bases, with 12 bases left between them. This CDR3 region has 14 residues. CDR3 sequence: CASSAEVRPDTQYF. CDR3 DNA sequence: TGTGCCAGCAGTGCAGAAGTTCGGCCAGATACGCAGTATTTT.

The rearrangement uses TRBV11-2 and TRBJ2-3, with 9 bases that match TRBD2. The V gene's germline CDR1 is SGHAT and CDR2 FQNNGV. This CDR3 has 16 amino acids. V lost 4 bases to trimming and J lost 1 base; unmatched junction nucleotides: 6. CDR3 loop: CASSSLGGRGTDTQYF. DNA for the CDR3: TGTGCCAGCAGCTCCCTTGGCGGGAGGGGCACAGATACGCAGTATTTT.